The present T cell receptor (beta chain) was sequenced within a study of shared clonotypes between healthy human individuals. Germline CDR1 LNHDA, CDR2 SQIVND (reference sequence). V shed 3 bases and J shed 6 bases, with 21 bases lying between them. The CDR3 extends over 17 amino acids. Profiled with immunoSEQ multiplex PCR; TCRdb holds only in-frame clones, not every one. This table holds about 520,000 clones, 90% to 97% found once. This clonotype was obtained from a woman between 25 and 40 years old in good health. Sequenced material: naive CD4+ T cells sorted from blood. As to subset: CD45RA+ positively selected. The rearrangement uses TRBV19 and TRBJ1-5, with no clear D. CDR3 sequence: CASSIGSGRWPPQPQHF. The CDR3 DNA reads TGTGCCAGTAGTATTGGAAGTGGCAGGTGGCCTCCTCAGCCCCAGCATTTT.